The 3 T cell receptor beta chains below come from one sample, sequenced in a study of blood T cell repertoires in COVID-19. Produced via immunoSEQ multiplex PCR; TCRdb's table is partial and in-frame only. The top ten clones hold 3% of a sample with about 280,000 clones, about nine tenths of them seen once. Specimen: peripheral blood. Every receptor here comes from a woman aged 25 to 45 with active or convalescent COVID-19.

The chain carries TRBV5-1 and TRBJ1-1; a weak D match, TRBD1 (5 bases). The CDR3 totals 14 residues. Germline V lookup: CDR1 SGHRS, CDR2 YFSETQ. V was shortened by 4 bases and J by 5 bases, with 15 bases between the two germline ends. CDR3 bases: TGCGCCAGCAGCCCCGGCGGGACCACAACTGAAGCTTTCTTT. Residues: CASSPGGTTTEAFF.

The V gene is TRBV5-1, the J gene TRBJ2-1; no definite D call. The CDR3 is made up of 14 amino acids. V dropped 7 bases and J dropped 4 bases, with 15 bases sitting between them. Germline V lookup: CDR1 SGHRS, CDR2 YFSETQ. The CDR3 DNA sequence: TGCGCCAGCCGCCAGTCTTTAGCTTACAATGAGCAGTTCTTC. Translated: CASRQSLAYNEQFF.

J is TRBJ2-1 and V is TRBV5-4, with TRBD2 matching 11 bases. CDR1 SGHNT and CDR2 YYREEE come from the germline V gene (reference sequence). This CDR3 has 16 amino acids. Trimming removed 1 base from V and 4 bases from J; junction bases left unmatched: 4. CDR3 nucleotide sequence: TGTGCCAGCAGCTTGTCTAGCGGGGGGCTATACAATGAGCAGTTCTTC. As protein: CASSLSSGGLYNEQFF.